This is a list of T cell receptor beta chains from one sample in a study of cytomegalovirus exposure and HLA in healthy donors. Profiled with immunoSEQ multiplex PCR; TCRdb holds only in-frame clones, not every one. Altogether 150,000 to 200,000 clones are present, about four fifths being singletons, with the ten largest covering roughly 1.5%. The sequencing input was PBMCs. These receptors were collected from a woman under 30 in good health and CMV-seronegative. Both conserved end residues are part of each CDR3. Fields, in order: D gene, J gene, clone size, V gene, CDR3 protein, CDR3 DNA. The D gene is left open where the match is weak. Rows may omit the clone size; those that give it use once, few, many or a size class.

d_call: .; j_call: TRBJ2-7; clone_size: .; v_call: TRBV7-9; cdr3_aa: CSSTIGGVIHEQYF; cdr3_nt: TGTTCCAGCACCATCGGCGGAGTGATCCACGAGCAGTACTTC
d_call: TRBD1; j_call: TRBJ2-2; clone_size: few; v_call: TRBV6-1; cdr3_aa: CASRYRGTGELFF; cdr3_nt: TGTGCCAGCAGGTACAGGGGAACCGGGGAGCTGTTTTTT
d_call: TRBD2; j_call: TRBJ2-2; clone_size: few; v_call: TRBV11-2; cdr3_aa: CASSFMAGGTGELFF; cdr3_nt: TGTGCCAGCAGCTTCATGGCGGGAGGAACCGGGGAGCTGTTTTTT
d_call: .; j_call: TRBJ1-1; clone_size: .; v_call: TRBV7-9; cdr3_aa: CASSARQPTFNTEAFF; cdr3_nt: TGTGCCAGCAGCGCTCGACAGCCTACTTTCAACACTGAAGCTTTCTTT
d_call: TRBD2; j_call: TRBJ2-5; clone_size: .; v_call: TRBV30; cdr3_aa: CAWMKWRGTSGKRDQETQYF; cdr3_nt: TGTGCCTGGATGAAGTGGCGCGGGACTAGCGGGAAAAGGGACCAAGAGACCCAGTACTTC
d_call: TRBD1; j_call: TRBJ2-3; clone_size: .; v_call: TRBV6-1; cdr3_aa: CASTRQGRGTDTQYF; cdr3_nt: TGTGCCAGCACTCGACAGGGGCGTGGGACAGATACGCAGTATTTT
d_call: .; j_call: TRBJ1-3; clone_size: few; v_call: TRBV4-3; cdr3_aa: CASSQDWGDGNTIYF; cdr3_nt: TGCGCCAGCAGCCAAGATTGGGGAGATGGAAACACCATATATTTT
d_call: .; j_call: TRBJ2-7; clone_size: .; v_call: TRBV28; cdr3_aa: CASSLFGQSSYEQYF; cdr3_nt: TGTGCCAGCAGTTTATTCGGACAGAGCTCCTACGAGCAGTACTTC
d_call: TRBD1; j_call: TRBJ2-7; clone_size: .; v_call: TRBV19; cdr3_aa: CASTFKGQGPYEQYF; cdr3_nt: TGTGCCAGTACGTTTAAAGGACAGGGCCCCTACGAGCAGTACTTC
d_call: TRBD2; j_call: TRBJ2-3; clone_size: once; v_call: TRBV7-9; cdr3_aa: CSSSSGTSGSASTDTQYF; cdr3_nt: TGTTCCAGCAGCTCCGGGACTAGCGGGAGTGCTAGCACAGATACGCAGTATTTT
d_call: TRBD2; j_call: TRBJ2-7; clone_size: .; v_call: TRBV18; cdr3_aa: CASSPPIAGVHEQYF; cdr3_nt: TGTGCCAGCTCACCACCTATAGCGGGAGTCCACGAGCAGTACTTC
d_call: TRBD1; j_call: TRBJ1-5; clone_size: .; v_call: TRBV9; cdr3_aa: CASSPGQGGQPQHF; cdr3_nt: TGTGCCAGCAGCCCGGGACAGGGGGGCCAGCCCCAGCATTTT
d_call: .; j_call: TRBJ2-1; clone_size: .; v_call: TRBV19; cdr3_aa: CASSIRDSYNEQFF; cdr3_nt: TGTGCCAGTAGTATTCGGGACTCATACAATGAGCAGTTCTTC
d_call: TRBD2; j_call: TRBJ2-3; clone_size: .; v_call: TRBV29-1; cdr3_aa: CSVSGEGTDTQYF; cdr3_nt: TGCAGCGTCTCGGGGGAGGGGACAGATACGCAGTATTTT
d_call: .; j_call: TRBJ1-5; clone_size: few; v_call: TRBV6-5; cdr3_aa: CASKGQGINQPQHF; cdr3_nt: TGTGCCAGCAAGGGGCAGGGGATCAATCAGCCCCAGCATTTT
d_call: TRBD1; j_call: TRBJ2-7; clone_size: .; v_call: TRBV28; cdr3_aa: CASSMGQVIIYEQYF; cdr3_nt: TGTGCCAGCAGTATGGGACAGGTAATTATCTACGAGCAGTACTTC
d_call: .; j_call: TRBJ1-1; clone_size: .; v_call: TRBV4-1; cdr3_aa: CASSPSGWTAGTEAFF; cdr3_nt: TGCGCCAGCAGCCCCTCAGGGTGGACGGCGGGGACTGAAGCTTTCTTT
d_call: TRBD2; j_call: TRBJ2-5; clone_size: .; v_call: TRBV13; cdr3_aa: CASSLGGLQVETQYF; cdr3_nt: TGTGCCAGCAGCTTAGGGGGACTACAAGTCGAGACCCAGTACTTC
d_call: TRBD2; j_call: TRBJ2-1; clone_size: .; v_call: TRBV18; cdr3_aa: CASSPWASGDNEQFF; cdr3_nt: TGTGCCAGCTCACCATGGGCTAGCGGGGACAATGAGCAGTTCTTC
d_call: .; j_call: TRBJ2-1; clone_size: once; v_call: TRBV29-1; cdr3_aa: CSVEDLVLEPPANEQFF; cdr3_nt: TGCAGCGTTGAAGATCTTGTCCTAGAGCCTCCGGCGAATGAGCAGTTCTTC
d_call: TRBD2; j_call: TRBJ2-5; clone_size: once; v_call: TRBV7-2; cdr3_aa: CASSLVAGGTSGSSQTQYF; cdr3_nt: TGTGCCAGCAGCTTAGTCGCGGGTGGGACTAGCGGGAGTTCCCAGACCCAGTACTTC
d_call: TRBD1; j_call: TRBJ1-3; clone_size: .; v_call: TRBV5-1; cdr3_aa: CASSLFDRERNTIYF; cdr3_nt: TGCGCCAGCAGCTTGTTTGACAGGGAGAGAAACACCATATATTTT